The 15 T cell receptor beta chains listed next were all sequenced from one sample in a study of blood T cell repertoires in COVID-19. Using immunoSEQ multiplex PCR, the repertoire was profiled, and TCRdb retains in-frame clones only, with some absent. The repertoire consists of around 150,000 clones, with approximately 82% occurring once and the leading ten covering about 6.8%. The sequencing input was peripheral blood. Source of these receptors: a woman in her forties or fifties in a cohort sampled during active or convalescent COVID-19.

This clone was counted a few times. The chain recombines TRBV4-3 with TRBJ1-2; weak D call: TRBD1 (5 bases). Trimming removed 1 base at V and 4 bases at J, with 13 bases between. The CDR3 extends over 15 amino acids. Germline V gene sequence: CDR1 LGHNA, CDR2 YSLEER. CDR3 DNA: TGCGCCAGCAGCCAAGCGCAGGGCTCCGGCTATGGCTACACCTTC. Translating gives CASSQAQGSGYGYTF.

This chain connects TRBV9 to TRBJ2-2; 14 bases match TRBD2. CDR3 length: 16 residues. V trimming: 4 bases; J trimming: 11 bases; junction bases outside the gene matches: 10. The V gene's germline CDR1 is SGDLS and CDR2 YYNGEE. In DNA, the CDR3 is TGTGCCAGCAGCCCTCAGAGACTAGCGGGGGGGAACGAGCTGTTTTTT. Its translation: CASSPQRLAGGNELFF.

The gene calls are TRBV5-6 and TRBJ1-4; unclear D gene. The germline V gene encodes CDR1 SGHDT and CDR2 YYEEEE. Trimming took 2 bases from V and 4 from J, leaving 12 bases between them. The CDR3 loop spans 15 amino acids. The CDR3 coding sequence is TGTGCCAGCAGCTTCGGGTATGATGGTAATGAAAAACTGTTTTTT. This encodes CASSFGYDGNEKLFF. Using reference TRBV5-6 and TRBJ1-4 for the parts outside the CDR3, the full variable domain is DAGVTQSPTHLIKTRGQQVTLRCSPKSGHDTVSWYQQALGQGPQFIFQYYEEEERQRGNFPDRFSGHQFPNYSSELNVNALLLGDSALYLCASSFGYDGNEKLFFGSGTQLSVL.

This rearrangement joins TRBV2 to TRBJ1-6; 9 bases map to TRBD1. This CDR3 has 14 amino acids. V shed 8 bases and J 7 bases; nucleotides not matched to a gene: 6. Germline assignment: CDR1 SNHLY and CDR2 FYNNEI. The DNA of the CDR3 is TGTGCCAGCCCCGGGACAGGGACAAATTCACCCCTCCACTTT. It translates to CASPGTGTNSPLHF. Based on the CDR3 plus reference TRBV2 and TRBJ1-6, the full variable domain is EPEVTQTPSHQVTQMGQEVILRCVPISNHLYFYWYRQILGQKVEFLVSFYNNEISEKSEIFDDQFSVERPDGSNFTLKIRSTKLEDSAMYFCASPGTGTNSPLHFGNGTRLTVT.

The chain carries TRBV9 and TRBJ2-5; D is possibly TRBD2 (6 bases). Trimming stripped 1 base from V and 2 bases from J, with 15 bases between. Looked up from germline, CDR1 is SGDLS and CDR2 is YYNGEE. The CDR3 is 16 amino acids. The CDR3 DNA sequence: TGTGCCAGCAGCGTATTGGGGGGAAGCCCGCAAGAGACCCAGTACTTC. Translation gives CASSVLGGSPQETQYF.

CDR3 sequence: CAWNRDRESQPQHF. Here the CDR3 DNA reads TGTGCCTGGAACAGGGATAGGGAAAGTCAGCCCCAGCATTTT. This chain joins TRBV30 and TRBJ1-5, with D tentatively TRBD1 (6 bases). Germline assignment: CDR1 GTSNPN and CDR2 SVGIG (reference sequence). With 4 bases removed from V and 6 bases from J, the gap between germline ends came to 16 bases. The CDR3 covers 14 residues.

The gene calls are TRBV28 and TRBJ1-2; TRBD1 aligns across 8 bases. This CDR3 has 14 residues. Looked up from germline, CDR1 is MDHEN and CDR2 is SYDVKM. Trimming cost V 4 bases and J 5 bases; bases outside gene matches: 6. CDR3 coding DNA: TGTGCCAGCAGTTCTCGACAGGGGTGGTATGGCTACACCTTC. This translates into CASSSRQGWYGYTF.

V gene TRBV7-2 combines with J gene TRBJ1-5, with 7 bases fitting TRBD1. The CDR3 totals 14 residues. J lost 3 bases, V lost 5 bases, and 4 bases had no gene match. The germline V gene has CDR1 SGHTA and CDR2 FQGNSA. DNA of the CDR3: TGTGCCAGCAGCCAGGGACAGCTCAATCAGCCCCAGCATTTT. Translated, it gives CASSQGQLNQPQHF.

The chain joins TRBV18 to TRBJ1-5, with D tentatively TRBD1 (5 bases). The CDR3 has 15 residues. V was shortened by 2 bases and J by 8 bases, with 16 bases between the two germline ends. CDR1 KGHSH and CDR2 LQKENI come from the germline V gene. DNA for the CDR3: TGTGCCAGCTCACCATCAGCACAGGCTCAGGAGCCCCAGCATTTT. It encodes CASSPSAQAQEPQHF. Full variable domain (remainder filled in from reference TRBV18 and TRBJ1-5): NAGVMQNPRHLVRRRGQEARLRCSPMKGHSHVYWYRQLPEEGLKFMVYLQKENIIDESGMPKERFSAEFPKEGPSILRIQQVVRGDSAAYFCASSPSAQAQEPQHFGDGTRLSIL.

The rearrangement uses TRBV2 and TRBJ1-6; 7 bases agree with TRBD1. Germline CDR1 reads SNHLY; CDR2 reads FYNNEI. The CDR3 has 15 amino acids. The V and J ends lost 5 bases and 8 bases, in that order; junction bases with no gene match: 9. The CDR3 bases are TGTGCCAGCAGTCCAGACGACAGGGAATATTCACCCCTCCACTTT. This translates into CASSPDDREYSPLHF.

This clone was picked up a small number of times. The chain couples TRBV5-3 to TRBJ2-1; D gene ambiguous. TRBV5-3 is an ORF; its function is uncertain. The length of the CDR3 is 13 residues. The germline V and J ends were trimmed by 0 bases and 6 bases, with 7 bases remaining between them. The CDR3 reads CARSLVVANEQFF. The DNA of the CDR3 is TGTGCCAGAAGCTTGGTGGTAGCCAATGAGCAGTTCTTC.

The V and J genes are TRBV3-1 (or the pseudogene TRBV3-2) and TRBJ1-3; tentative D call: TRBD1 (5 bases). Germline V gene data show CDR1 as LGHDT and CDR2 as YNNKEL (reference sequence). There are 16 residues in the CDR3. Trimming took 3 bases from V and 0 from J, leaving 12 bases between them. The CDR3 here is CASSQLDSLSGNTIYF. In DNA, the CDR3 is TGTGCCAGCAGCCAGCTAGACAGCCTCTCTGGAAACACCATATATTTT.

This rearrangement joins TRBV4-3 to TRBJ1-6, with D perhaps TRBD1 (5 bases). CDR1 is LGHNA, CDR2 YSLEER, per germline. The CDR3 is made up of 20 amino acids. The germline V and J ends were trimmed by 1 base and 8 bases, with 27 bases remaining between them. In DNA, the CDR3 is TGCGCCAGCAGCCAAGCCAATTTGTTAGAAACTCTCGGACAAGATTCACCCCTCCACTTT. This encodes CASSQANLLETLGQDSPLHF.

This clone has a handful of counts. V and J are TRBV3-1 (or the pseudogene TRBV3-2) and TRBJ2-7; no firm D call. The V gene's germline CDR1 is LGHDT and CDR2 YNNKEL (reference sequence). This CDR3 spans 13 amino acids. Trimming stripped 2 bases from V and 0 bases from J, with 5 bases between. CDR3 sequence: CASSQLSSYEQYF. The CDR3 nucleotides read TGTGCCAGCAGCCAATTATCCTCCTACGAGCAGTACTTC.

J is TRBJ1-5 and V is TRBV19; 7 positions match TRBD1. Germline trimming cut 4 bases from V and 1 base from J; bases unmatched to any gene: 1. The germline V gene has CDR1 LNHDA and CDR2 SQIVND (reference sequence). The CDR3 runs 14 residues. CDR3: CASSTGQSNQPQHF. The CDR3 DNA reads TGTGCCAGTAGTACGGGACAGAGCAATCAGCCCCAGCATTTT.